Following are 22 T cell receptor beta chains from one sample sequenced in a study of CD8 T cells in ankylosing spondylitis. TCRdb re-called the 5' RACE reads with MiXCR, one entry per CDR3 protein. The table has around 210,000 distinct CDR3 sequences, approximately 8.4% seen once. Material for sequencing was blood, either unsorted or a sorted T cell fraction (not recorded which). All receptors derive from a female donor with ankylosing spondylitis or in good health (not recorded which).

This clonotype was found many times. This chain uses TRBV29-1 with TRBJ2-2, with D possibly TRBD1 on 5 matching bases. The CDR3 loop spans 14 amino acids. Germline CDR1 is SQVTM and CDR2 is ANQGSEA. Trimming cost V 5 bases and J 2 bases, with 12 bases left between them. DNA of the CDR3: TGCAGCGTTCTCCTCACAGGAAACACCGGGGAGCTGTTTTTT. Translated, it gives CSVLLTGNTGELFF.

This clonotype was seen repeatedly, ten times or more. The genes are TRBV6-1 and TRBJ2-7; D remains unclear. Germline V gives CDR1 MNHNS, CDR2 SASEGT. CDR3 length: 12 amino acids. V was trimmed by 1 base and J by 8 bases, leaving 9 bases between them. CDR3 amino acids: CASSEEWSQQYF. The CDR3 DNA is TGTGCCAGCAGTGAAGAGTGGTCCCAGCAGTACTTC.

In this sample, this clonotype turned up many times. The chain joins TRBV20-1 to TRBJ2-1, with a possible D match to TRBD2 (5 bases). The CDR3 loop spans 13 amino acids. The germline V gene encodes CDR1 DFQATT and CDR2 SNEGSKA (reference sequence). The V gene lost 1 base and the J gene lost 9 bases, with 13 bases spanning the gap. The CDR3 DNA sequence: TGCAGTGCTAGAGCGAGCGGAACAATTGAGCAGTTCTTC. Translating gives CSARASGTIEQFF.

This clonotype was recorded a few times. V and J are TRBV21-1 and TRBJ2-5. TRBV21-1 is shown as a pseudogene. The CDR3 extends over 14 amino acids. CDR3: CASSKELIQETQYF. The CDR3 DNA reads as TGTGCCAGCAGCAAAGAACTGATACAAGAGACCCAGTACTTC.

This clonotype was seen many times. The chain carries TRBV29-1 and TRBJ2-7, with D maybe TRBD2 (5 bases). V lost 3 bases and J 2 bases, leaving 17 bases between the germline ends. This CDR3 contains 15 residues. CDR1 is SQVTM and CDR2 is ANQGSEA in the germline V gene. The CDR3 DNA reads TGCAGCGTTGAGCTGGGTAAGGGAGCGACCTACGAGCAGTACTTC. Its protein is CSVELGKGATYEQYF.

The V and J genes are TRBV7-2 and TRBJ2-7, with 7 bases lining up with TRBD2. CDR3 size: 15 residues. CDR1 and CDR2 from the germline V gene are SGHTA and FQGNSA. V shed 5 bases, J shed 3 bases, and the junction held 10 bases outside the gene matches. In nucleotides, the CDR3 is TGTGCCAGCAGCCCTTCCCCGGGACTATACTACGAGCAGTACTTC. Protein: CASSPSPGLYYEQYF. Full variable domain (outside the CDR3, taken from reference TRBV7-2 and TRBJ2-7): GAGVSQSPSNKVTEKGKDVELRCDPISGHTALYWYRQSLGQGLEFLIYFQGNSAPDKSGLPSDRFSAERTGGSVSTLTIQRTQQEDSAVYLCASSPSPGLYYEQYFGPGTRLTVT.

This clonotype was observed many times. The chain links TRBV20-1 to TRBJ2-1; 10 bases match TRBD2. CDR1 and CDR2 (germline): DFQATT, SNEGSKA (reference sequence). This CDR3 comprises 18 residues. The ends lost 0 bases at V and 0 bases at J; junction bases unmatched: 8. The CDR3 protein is CSAREVSGRLLSYNEQFF. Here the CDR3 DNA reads TGCAGTGCTAGAGAAGTTAGCGGGAGGCTTCTCTCCTACAATGAGCAGTTCTTC.

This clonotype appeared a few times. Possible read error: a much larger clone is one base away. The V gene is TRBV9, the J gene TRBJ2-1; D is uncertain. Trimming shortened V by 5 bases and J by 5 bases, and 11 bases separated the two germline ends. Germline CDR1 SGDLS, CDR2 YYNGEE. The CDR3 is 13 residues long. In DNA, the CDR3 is TGTGCCAGCAGGTACCTGGACCACAATGAGCAGTTCTTC. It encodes CASRYLDHNEQFF.

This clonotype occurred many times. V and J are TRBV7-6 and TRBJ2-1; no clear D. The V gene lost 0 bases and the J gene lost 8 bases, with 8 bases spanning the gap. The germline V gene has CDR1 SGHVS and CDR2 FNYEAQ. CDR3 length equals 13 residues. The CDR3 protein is CASSLAKLHEQFF. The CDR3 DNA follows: TGTGCCAGCAGCTTAGCGAAGCTCCATGAGCAGTTCTTC.

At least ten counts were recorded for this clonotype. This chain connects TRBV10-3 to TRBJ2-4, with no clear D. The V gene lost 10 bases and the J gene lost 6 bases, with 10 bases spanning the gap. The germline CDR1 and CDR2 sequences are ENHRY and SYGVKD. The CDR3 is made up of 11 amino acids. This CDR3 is CATFERNIQYF. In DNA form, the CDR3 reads TGTGCCACCTTCGAGAGAAACATTCAGTACTTC.

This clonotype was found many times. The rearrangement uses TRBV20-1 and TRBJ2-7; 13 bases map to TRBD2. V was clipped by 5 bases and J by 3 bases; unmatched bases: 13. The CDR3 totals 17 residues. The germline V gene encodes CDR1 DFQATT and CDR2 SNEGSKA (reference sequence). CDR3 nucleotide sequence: TGCAGTGCTGCCCGCGGGACTAGCGGGATGTGGAGCTACGAGCAGTACTTC. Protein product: CSAARGTSGMWSYEQYF.

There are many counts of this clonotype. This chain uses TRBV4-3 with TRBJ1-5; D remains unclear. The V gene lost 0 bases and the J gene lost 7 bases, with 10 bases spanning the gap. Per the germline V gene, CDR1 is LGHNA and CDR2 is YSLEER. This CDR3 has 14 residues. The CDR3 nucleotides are TGCGCCAGCAGCCAAGAAGCCTCCCGGCAGCCCCAGCATTTT. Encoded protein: CASSQEASRQPQHF.

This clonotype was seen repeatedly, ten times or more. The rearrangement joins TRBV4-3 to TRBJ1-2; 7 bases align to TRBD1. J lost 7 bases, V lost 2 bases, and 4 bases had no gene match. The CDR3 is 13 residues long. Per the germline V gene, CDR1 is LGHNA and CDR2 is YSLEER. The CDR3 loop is CASSQSRQGGYTF. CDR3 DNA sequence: TGCGCCAGCAGCCAAAGCCGACAGGGTGGCTACACCTTC.

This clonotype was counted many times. For the CDR3, the DNA is TGCGCCAGCAGCGAAATCGAGAGGGCCCAAGAGACCCAGTACTTC. Translation: CASSEIERAQETQYF. This chain joins TRBV4-3 and TRBJ2-5; maybe TRBD2 (5 bases). Trimming stripped 5 bases from V and 1 base from J, with 14 bases between. The CDR3 sequence is 15 residues long. CDR1 LGHNA and CDR2 YSLEER come from the germline V gene.

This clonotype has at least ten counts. This chain's CDR3 is CASNRGLGAYGYTF. CDR3 coding DNA: TGTGCCAGCAACAGGGGCCTTGGAGCCTATGGCTACACCTTC. The rearrangement joins TRBV6-1 to TRBJ1-2; the match to TRBD1 covers 7 bases. Germline V CDR1 and CDR2: MNHNS, SASEGT. The CDR3 covers 14 residues. J was trimmed by 4 bases and V by 7 bases; bases with no gene match: 9.

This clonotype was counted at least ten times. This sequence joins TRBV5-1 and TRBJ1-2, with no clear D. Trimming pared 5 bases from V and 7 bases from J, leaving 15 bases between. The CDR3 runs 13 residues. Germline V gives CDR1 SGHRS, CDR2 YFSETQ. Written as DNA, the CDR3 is TGCGCCAGCAGAAAGGACGGAGTTGGTGGCTACACCTTC. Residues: CASRKDGVGGYTF.

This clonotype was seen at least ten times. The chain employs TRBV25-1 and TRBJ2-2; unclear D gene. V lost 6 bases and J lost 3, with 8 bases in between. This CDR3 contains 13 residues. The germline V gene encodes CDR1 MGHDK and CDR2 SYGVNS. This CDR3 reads CASRDGYTGELFF. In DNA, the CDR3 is TGTGCCAGCAGGGACGGCTACACCGGGGAGCTGTTTTTT.

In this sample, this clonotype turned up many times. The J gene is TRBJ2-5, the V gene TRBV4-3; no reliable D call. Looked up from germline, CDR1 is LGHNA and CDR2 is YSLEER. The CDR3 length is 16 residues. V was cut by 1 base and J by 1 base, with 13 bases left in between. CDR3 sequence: CASSQGARVAQETQYF. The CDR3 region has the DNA TGCGCCAGCAGCCAAGGGGCACGGGTTGCCCAAGAGACCCAGTACTTC.

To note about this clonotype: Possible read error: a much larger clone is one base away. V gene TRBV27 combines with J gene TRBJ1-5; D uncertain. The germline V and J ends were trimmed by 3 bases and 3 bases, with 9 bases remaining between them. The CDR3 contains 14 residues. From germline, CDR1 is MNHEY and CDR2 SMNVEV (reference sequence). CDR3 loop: CASSFVYTNQPQHF. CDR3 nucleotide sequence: TGTGCCAGCAGTTTCGTTTATACCAATCAGCCCCAGCATTTT.

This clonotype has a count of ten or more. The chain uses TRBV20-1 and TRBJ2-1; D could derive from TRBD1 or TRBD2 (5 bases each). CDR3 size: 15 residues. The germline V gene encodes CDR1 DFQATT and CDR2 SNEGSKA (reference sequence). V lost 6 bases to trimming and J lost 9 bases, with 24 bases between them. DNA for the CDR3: TGCAGTGCGGATCGACCGGGACCCTCTCCTGGTGAGCAGTTCTTC. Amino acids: CSADRPGPSPGEQFF.

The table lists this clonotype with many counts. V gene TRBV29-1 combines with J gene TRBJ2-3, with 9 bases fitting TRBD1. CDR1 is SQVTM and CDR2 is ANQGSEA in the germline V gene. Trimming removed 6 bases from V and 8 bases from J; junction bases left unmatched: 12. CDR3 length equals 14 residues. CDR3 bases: TGCAGCGTCGGTGGCCCGGGACAGGGAGGTACGCAGTATTTT. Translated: CSVGGPGQGGTQYF.

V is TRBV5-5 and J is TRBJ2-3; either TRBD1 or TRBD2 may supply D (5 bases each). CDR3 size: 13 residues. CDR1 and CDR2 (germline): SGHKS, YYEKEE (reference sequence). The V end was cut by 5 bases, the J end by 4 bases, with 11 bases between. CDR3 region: CASRWGKSDTQYF. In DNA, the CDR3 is TGTGCCAGCAGGTGGGGGAAATCAGATACGCAGTATTTT.